This T cell receptor (beta chain) was documented in a study of blood T cell repertoires in COVID-19 (dated by TCRdb to between 2020 and 2021). About the study as a whole: The collaborator samples originated in the United States, Italy and Spain and spanned the acute and convalescent phases of COVID-19. The prospective study material was composed of cDNA or gDNA derived from T cells, B-cell-depleted T cells, or PBMCs. Subjects who had been exposed to COVID-19, were actively infected with it, or had recovered from it provided the deeply sampled blood TCRbeta repertoires that made up the dataset. The repertoires were released in a freely available public database intended as a resource for research on the immune response to SARS-CoV-2. The samples were drawn from two sources: the first 160 participants of the ongoing ImmuneRACE study, and over 1,000 subjects contributed by 6 global collaborators. The sample metadata nearly always contained a de-identified subject ID, COVID-19 status, age in years and sex. Where available, HLA class I and class II types were obtained from metadata supplied by the sample provider rather than from assay-based typing.

Overall study outcomes, separate from this receptor: Clinical and demographic metadata were provided uncurated, with the amount varying by source and participant.

Whole blood was collected in K2EDTA tubes by collaborating institutions according to the institutions' own protocols. For TCRbeta analysis, collaborators shipped samples in one of three forms: frozen whole blood, isolated PBMCs, or DNA extracted from either of those sample types. Sequences LNHDA (CDR1) and SQIVND (CDR2) are obtained from the germline V gene (reference sequence). From the cysteine up to the phenylalanine, the CDR3 has a length of 16 residues. Only the CDR3 part of the read is kept: 48 bases, read in frame from the first base. Cut back by 8 bases and 1 base, the V and J ends lie 19 bases apart. A word on this clone: Its antigen target is currently unknown. Per-base qualities were not stored, and no clone one base away is much larger.

TCRbeta CDR3 regions were amplified from genomic DNA using the immunoSEQ Assay, a bias-controlled multiplex PCR. In the paper's pipeline: Nucleated cell counts per sample were estimated from amplification of reference gene primers within the assay. To quantify the absolute abundance of each unique TCRbeta CDR3 rearrangement, sequence reads were collapsed and filtered. Productive Simpson clonality was computed per sample as the square root of Simpson's diversity index over productive rearrangements. As stored in TCRdb, this immuneACCESS dataset retains in-frame rearrangements with V and J assigned. A fraction of the clones does not appear; measured against another copy, unresolved V genes explain less than half of the discrepancy, and the remainder lacks a known reason. V and J calls and clone size are those listed in that table; D and trimming were worked out from the DNA. The sample table records around 50,000 clones; more than 80% of these occur just once. The top ten hold about 1.5% of the sample.

This receptor chain uses TRBV19 and TRBJ2-3; TRBD2 is perhaps the D gene, given 6 matching bases. This TCR came from a man between 60 and 75 years old with acute or convalescent COVID-19. Sequences were obtained from peripheral blood. The CDR3 reads as follows: CASSSGRGTGTDTQYF. The nucleotide sequence is given as TGTGCCAGTTCCTCCGGGCGCGGGACGGGCACAGATACGCAGTATTTT.